The entry below describes one TCR beta chain. Which antigen it targets is not known. The sample holds no much larger clone one base away, and base qualities are not on file. This sample was included in a study of cytomegalovirus exposure and HLA in healthy donors (dated by TCRdb to about 2017). For the study in its entirety: In an earlier analysis of 587 of the donors, around 300 Gb of sequence data and approximately 120 million unique TCR beta sequences from 150 million to 200 million T cells were reported. Besides the first cohort of approximately 670 subjects, a separate validation cohort made up of around 120 different subjects was used. High-throughput TCR immunosequencing, statistical association of individual TCRs with disease status, and machine learning were combined to predict cytomegalovirus infection status. Among the roughly 390 genotyped donors, more than 70% belonged to the genetic ancestry cluster associated with self-reported Caucasian donors. HLA typing covered class I and class II loci at four-digit resolution. All discovery cohort repertoires had been generated using a single sequencing platform. To study patterns of TCR occurrence, a later analysis re-analyzed previously published TCR beta repertoires from just over 650 donors and added high-resolution HLA genotyping. Rather than using new phenotypic data, the later analysis identified candidate immune exposures from TCR beta sequences and from how often those sequences occurred across donors. An earlier analysis of 587 of the donors applied high-throughput TCR beta sequencing to assess whether each TCR beta V gene segment acted as functional or pseudogenic. About five DR-DQ haplotypes were treated as single units for association and clustering because of strong linkage in the cohort. A later genetic analysis used genome-wide SNP genotypes for about three fifths of the roughly 700 donors, treating that subset as a discovery cohort. Using immunosequencing, the study profiled T cell repertoires from about 610 subjects and related those repertoires to cytomegalovirus serostatus. The number of donors typed differed by locus, with roughly 620-630 for A, B, C, DRB1 and DQB1, approximately 500 for DQA1, over 600 for DPA1, and about 450 for DPB1. An early release covering roughly 640 HLA-typed donors comprised approximately 290 gigabases of sequencing data and 85 million to 100 million unique TCR sequences. On average, roughly 240,000 unique TCR beta nucleotide sequences were sequenced per donor among a few hundred genotyped donors of the cohort, with about 17% of those sequences being non-productive. Donor age, sex, ethnicity and CMV serostatus were collected together with the repertoire data. The aim of the study was to test whether cataloging public T cell receptors could identify signatures of past pathogen exposure.

The cohort was made up of roughly 670 healthy bone marrow donors. At the time of sampling, every cohort member was nominally healthy, though immune exposures that went unrecorded were likely present. The donor was CMV seronegative and was included in the group of about 350 seronegative cohort members. A peripheral blood sample was collected from each donor, and TCR beta sequencing was performed on peripheral blood mononuclear cells. Genomic DNA extraction from the blood cell samples was performed with the Qiagen DNeasy Blood Extraction Kit. The method was the immunoSEQ multiplex PCR assay. The multiplex PCR relied on a mix of 60 forward primers for TCR Vbeta segments and 13 reverse primers for TCR Jbeta segments. The CDR3 region of rearranged TCR beta genes was amplified from genomic DNA by a multiplex PCR assay. The Illumina HiSeq System was used to sequence the amplified TCR beta libraries as 87-base-pair reads. The published analysis was carried out like this. Across the 500 to 700 repertoires, a later analysis counted 60 million to 90 million unique TCR beta chains, approximately 12 million of which were shared by at least two donors. To remove PCR and sequencing errors, raw reads were error-corrected and collapsed into unique sequences using a nearest-neighbor algorithm that merged closely related sequences. To assign V, D and J gene segments, CDR3 sequences were aligned to IMGT reference sequences. For a sequence to be retained, a match of at least six nucleotides was required to both a V gene segment and a J gene segment. Rearrangements were classified as productive when the CDR3 lacked stop codons and remained in frame with V and J, and all other rearrangements were classified as non-productive. Following IMGT convention, CDR3 was defined as the stretch from the second conserved V-encoded cysteine up to the conserved J-encoded phenylalanine. Sequences without an unambiguous match to a single V gene segment were excluded from the earlier analysis of 587 of the donors. An earlier analysis of 450 to 650 of the donors called V segments functional above 56.7% productive rearrangements and segregating when the between-donor standard deviation exceeded 5%. A statistical classification framework was built to diagnose cytomegalovirus status from the catalog of TCR beta chain sequences. V and J gene assignment, in a later analysis, came from comparing TCR nucleotide sequences with IMGT/GENE-DB human TR gene sequences. A later analysis assigned CDR3 sequences and most-parsimonious VDJ recombination scenarios with the TCRdist pipeline. A later analysis defined each TCR beta chain by its CDR3 amino acid sequence plus V-gene family, and excluded reads lacking a unique V-gene family. A later analysis removed several hundred highly shared, low-generation-probability nucleotide sequences to deal with suspected cross-contamination and a sequencing artifact. For each public chain, a later analysis derived a clonal expansion index from normalized ranks of inferred template counts within each repertoire. In a later analysis, generation probabilities were computed with a VDJ recombination model fitted to out-of-frame rearrangements, and the resulting probabilities were checked against IGoR. In a later analysis, hypergeometric tests were used to score TCR-TCR, TCR-HLA and TCR-CMV co-occurrence, with a repertoire-size bias correction applied to TCR pairs. False discovery rates were estimated in a later analysis by permuting HLA or CMV assignments 20 times. A later analysis grouped co-occurring TCRs with DBSCAN, adding TCRdist sequence similarity when clustering within HLA-allele-positive subsets. Repertoires with fewer than 30,000 or more than 120,000 public chains, plus five repertoires with anomalous nucleotide sharing, were excluded from co-occurrence clustering. TCRdb retrieved this table from immuneACCESS and kept in-frame rearrangements only. Not all clones are present; in checked studies, unresolved V genes account for under half, and no reason is known for the remainder. Clone size and the V and J calls come from that table; the DNA yielded D and trimming. Within this sample are under 150,000 clones, with around 74% of them counted one time only. Of the sample, 1.6% falls within the top ten clones.

V is cut by 0 bases and J by 0 bases, and the space between the germline ends is 9 bases. CDR1 MNHNY and CDR2 SVGAGI are derived from the germline V gene (reference sequence). From cysteine to phenylalanine, the CDR3 is 16 amino acids long. Just the 48-base CDR3 DNA is kept, in frame starting at base 1. What the study reported, not specific to this receptor: CMV serostatus was the only immune exposure information available for the cohort. HLA typing was unavailable for some donors at each locus, so association tests used only the typed subset. In a later analysis, several top co-occurrence clusters were reported to appear linked to parvovirus B19, influenza, CMV and Epstein-Barr virus. A later analysis found that TCR association rates varied across HLA loci, with DRB1 alleles showing the most associated TCRs and HLA-C alleles the fewest. A cluster of highly shared sequence variants was judged likely to represent a technical artifact of the sequencing pipeline. A later genetic analysis associated a missense DCLRE1C variant with V-gene and J-gene trimming of TCR beta chains, and an independent cohort replicated the association. In this cohort, only TCR beta chains were sequenced, and detectable features were limited by the absence of alpha or paired-chain data. A later analysis associated 16,951 TCR beta sequences with specific HLA alleles at a false discovery rate of 0.05. The 87-base-pair reads could not distinguish some IMGT-functional V segments, including TRBV6-2 and TRBV6-3, so those segments were excluded. The classifier was reported to diagnose cytomegalovirus status with high specificity and sensitivity in both the original and validation cohorts. Roughly uniform sequencing depth across donors was assumed in presence/absence analyses, although this assumption may not hold. The study listed over 150 TCR beta chains as associated with cytomegalovirus. According to a later genetic analysis, donors in an Asian-associated ancestry cluster had fewer N-insertions in productive TCRs than the approximately 670-donor mean. When HLA alleles, especially DR and DQ, strongly co-occurred, attributing TCR associations to individual alleles was difficult. In an earlier analysis of 587 of the donors, most TCR beta V segments were observed in productive rearrangements about 87% or about 30% of the time, broadly matching IMGT annotations. A further reported finding was that TCR beta sequences accurately predicted the HLA-A and HLA-B alleles for most subjects in the first cohort. In a later analysis, HLA-associated TCR beta chains were found to be more clonally expanded and to have lower generation probabilities than equally common non-associated chains. Most TCR sequences were seen in very few donors, while some public TCRs were found in many individuals. Seventeen rarely observed V segments, including chromosome 9 orphons, were excluded from the earlier analysis of approximately 500 of the donors because counts were too low. According to a later analysis, most CMV-associated TCR beta chains appeared to be HLA-restricted, and the HLA associations seemed to be driven largely by CMV exposure. Linkage disequilibrium might explain the correlated functional status among segregating V segments, but an unknown experimental factor could not be excluded. The authors suggested that the approach could potentially be extended to other disease states and immunological phenotypes. In vitro tests confirmed that three of the cytomegalovirus-associated TCR beta chains recognize cytomegalovirus antigens.

Input material: PBMCs. The chain was built from TRBV6-6 and TRBJ1-5; TRBD1 could be the D gene, as 6 bases match. The TCR was taken from a woman aged 18-29 years in good health and CMV-seronegative. The CDR3: CASSYSTGYSNQPQHF. The DNA is as follows: TGTGCCAGCAGTTACTCGACAGGATATAGCAATCAGCCCCAGCATTTT.